Below, 31 T cell receptor beta chains from the same sample are listed, as sequenced in a study of cytomegalovirus exposure and HLA in healthy donors. The PCR made use of 60 Vbeta and 13 Jbeta primers. Profiling relied on immunoSEQ multiplex PCR, and the TCRdb table lists in-frame clones only, not all of them. The table includes about 110,000 clones, roughly 80% detected once. The sequencing input was PBMCs. The source is a man aged 25 to 40 in good health and CMV-seropositive.

This chain links TRBV9 with TRBJ1-6; 8 positions agree with TRBD1. CDR3 size: 17 residues. Germline V gene data show CDR1 as SGDLS and CDR2 as YYNGEE. V trimming: 0 bases; J trimming: 4 bases; junction bases outside the gene matches: 6. CDR3 in DNA: TGTGCCAGCAGCGTAGGAGCAGGGGGCTTGTATAATTCACCCCTCCACTTT. It specifies CASSVGAGGLYNSPLHF.

The chain couples TRBV15 to TRBJ2-3; D is possibly TRBD1 (6 bases). The CDR3 is made up of 15 amino acids. In germline, CDR1 is LNHNV, CDR2 YYDKDF (reference sequence). V was shortened by 1 base and J by 1 base, with 9 bases between the two germline ends. The CDR3 is CATSRAGTRTDTQYF. DNA for the CDR3: TGTGCCACCAGCAGAGCCGGGACACGCACAGATACGCAGTATTTT.

The CDR3 region is CASSSLRVSNQPQHF. DNA for the CDR3: TGTGCCAGCAGCTCCCTCCGGGTTAGCAATCAGCCCCAGCATTTT. The J gene is TRBJ1-5, the V gene TRBV27; D ambiguous. Trimming took 6 bases from V and 0 from J, leaving 12 bases between them. There are 15 residues in the CDR3. Germline values: CDR1 MNHEY, CDR2 SMNVEV (reference sequence).

Remarks on this clone: One end of the junction does not line up with germline, which may come from a read error. The chain links TRBV7-9 to TRBJ1-1; 9 bases are shared with TRBD1. Germline V gives CDR1 SEHNR, CDR2 FQNEAQ (reference sequence). The CDR3 loop spans 14 amino acids. CDR3 in DNA: TGTTCCAGCAGCCTCATGGACAGGGGAACTGAAGCTTTCTTT. It yields the protein CSSSLMDRGTEAFF.

This chain links TRBV2 with TRBJ1-1; no firm D call. Deletions cut 8 bases from V and 1 base from J, with 11 bases between. The CDR3 runs 13 residues. The germline gives CDR1 SNHLY, CDR2 FYNNEI. The CDR3 region is CASRGRENTEAFF. As DNA, the CDR3 is TGTGCCAGCCGGGGAAGGGAGAACACTGAAGCTTTCTTT. The full variable domain, in which reference TRBV2 and TRBJ1-1 provide the parts outside the CDR3, is EPEVTQTPSHQVTQMGQEVILRCVPISNHLYFYWYRQILGQKVEFLVSFYNNEISEKSEIFDDQFSVERPDGSNFTLKIRSTKLEDSAMYFCASRGRENTEAFFGQGTRLTVV.

This chain joins TRBV25-1 and TRBJ1-5; no definite D call. The germline V gene has CDR1 MGHDK and CDR2 SYGVNS. The CDR3 spans 12 residues. Deletions cut 8 bases from V and 2 bases from J, with 7 bases between. The CDR3 DNA is TGTGCCAGCGGCGGGGGCAATCAGCCCCAGCATTTT. This codes for CASGGGNQPQHF.

The J gene is TRBJ1-1, the V gene TRBV11-2; unclear D gene. The ends were cut back, 3 bases at V and 4 bases at J, with 12 bases in the middle. Germline V gene data show CDR1 as SGHAT and CDR2 as FQNNGV. CDR3 length: 14 amino acids. The CDR3 DNA is TGTGCCAGCAGCTTCACGGGAGTCGGCACTGAAGCTTTCTTT. Translation: CASSFTGVGTEAFF.

This clone was seen only a few times. The genes are TRBV19 and TRBJ2-5; 8 nucleotides align to TRBD2. V shed 3 bases, J shed 5 bases, and the junction held 8 bases outside the gene matches. Germline V lookup: CDR1 LNHDA, CDR2 SQIVND (reference sequence). The CDR3 runs 15 residues. The CDR3 DNA reads TGTGCCAGTAGTATCACCCGGGGGGGTAGGGAGACCCAGTACTTC. Protein product: CASSITRGGRETQYF.

This clone was observed a single time. The rearrangement joins TRBV12-5 to TRBJ1-1; TRBD1 matches at 9 bases. V lost 1 base, J lost 4 bases, and 7 bases stayed unmatched. The CDR3 has 16 amino acids. Germline values: CDR1 LGHNT, CDR2 FRNRAP. This chain's CDR3 is CASGLGGTGRFTEAFF. The DNA for the CDR3 is TGTGCTAGTGGTTTGGGAGGGACAGGGAGGTTCACTGAAGCTTTCTTT. Looking up the rest from reference TRBV12-5 and TRBJ1-1 gives the full variable domain: DARVTQTPRHKVTEMGQEVTMRCQPILGHNTVFWYRQTMMQGLELLAYFRNRAPLDDSGMPKDRFSAEMPDATLATLKIQPSEPRDSAVYFCASGLGGTGRFTEAFFGQGTRLTVV.

The chain employs TRBV5-1 and TRBJ2-7; 7 nucleotides line up with TRBD1. V gave up 0 bases and J gave up 3 bases; unmatched junction bases: 3. CDR3 size: 14 residues. Germline values: CDR1 SGHRS, CDR2 YFSETQ. In DNA form, the CDR3 reads TGCGCCAGCAGCTTGGGGGACAGAAACTACGAGCAGTACTTC. Translated: CASSLGDRNYEQYF.

This sequence joins TRBV10-1 and TRBJ2-2; D might be TRBD1 (6 bases). Between the trimmed V and J ends, which lost 3 bases and 0 bases, there was a span of 20 bases. From germline, CDR1 is WNHNN and CDR2 SYGVQD (reference sequence). The CDR3 consists of 19 residues. For the CDR3, the DNA is TGCGCCAGCAGTGATAACAGGGCCACACTACTCGCGAACACCGGGGAGCTGTTTTTT. It yields the protein CASSDNRATLLANTGELFF.

A few counts support this clone. The chain joins TRBV7-3 to TRBJ2-4, with a weak D call TRBD2 (7 bases). The CDR3 covers 14 residues. Germline V gene data show CDR1 as SGHTA and CDR2 as FQGTGA. The V and J ends lost 3 bases and 8 bases respectively, with 14 bases between them. DNA of the CDR3: TGTGCCAGCAGCTTCCTAGGGAGGGGGGACATTCAGTACTTC. Its protein is CASSFLGRGDIQYF.

The genes are TRBV30 and TRBJ1-3; TRBD1 might be the D (6 bases). V was clipped by 5 bases and J by 2 bases, with 13 bases between them. CDR3 length: 14 residues. Per germline, CDR1 GTSNPN and CDR2 SVGIG (reference sequence). The CDR3 DNA reads TGTGCCTGGGACAGGATGTCTCCTGGAAACACCATATATTTT. Its protein is CAWDRMSPGNTIYF.

In this sample, this clone turned up once. The V gene is TRBV6-1, the J gene TRBJ2-5, with D tentatively TRBD2 (5 bases). This CDR3 comprises 14 residues. Trimming took 2 bases from V and 5 from J, leaving 12 bases between them. CDR1 is MNHNS and CDR2 is SASEGT in the germline V gene. The CDR3 nucleotides are TGTGCCAGCAGTGAACCCCCGGACTTTGAGACCCAGTACTTC. Its translation is CASSEPPDFETQYF.

This clone was found once. This sequence joins TRBV2 and TRBJ2-4; D is possibly TRBD1 (6 bases). Germline values: CDR1 SNHLY, CDR2 FYNNEI. The CDR3 is 14 amino acids. V gave up 2 bases and J gave up 8 bases, with 13 bases separating them. The CDR3 bases are TGTGCCAGCAGTGAAACAGGCAGGGGCTACATTCAGTACTTC. Protein sequence: CASSETGRGYIQYF.

V gene TRBV12-5 combines with J gene TRBJ1-5; 7 nucleotides align to TRBD1. The CDR3 totals 12 residues. CDR1 is LGHNT, CDR2 FRNRAP, per germline. V lost 7 bases, J lost 7 bases, and 4 bases stayed unmatched. CDR3 amino acids: CASAPGGQPQHF. In DNA, the CDR3 is TGTGCTAGTGCCCCAGGGGGGCAGCCCCAGCATTTT. The whole variable domain, remainder taken from reference TRBV12-5 and TRBJ1-5, is DARVTQTPRHKVTEMGQEVTMRCQPILGHNTVFWYRQTMMQGLELLAYFRNRAPLDDSGMPKDRFSAEMPDATLATLKIQPSEPRDSAVYFCASAPGGQPQHFGDGTRLSIL.

This clone was recorded once. The V call is TRBV2, the J call TRBJ1-1; possibly TRBD1 for D (5 bases). Trimming pared 6 bases from V and 1 base from J, leaving 12 bases between. This CDR3 has 14 amino acids. The germline V gene encodes CDR1 SNHLY and CDR2 FYNNEI. CDR3 in DNA: TGTGCCAGCAGGCAAGGACAAACGAACACTGAAGCTTTCTTT. It codes for CASRQGQTNTEAFF.

As to this clone: The germline gene is not matched at one end of the junction; a read error may be the cause. Other DNA sequences in the sample encode the same CDR3. This CDR3 reads CASSADSAGINTGELFF. The CDR3 DNA is TGCGCCAGCAGCGCGGATTCCGCCGGGATTAACACCGGGGAGCTGTTTTTT. The chain joins TRBV9 to TRBJ2-2; possible D gene TRBD2, 5 bases. Germline V gene data show CDR1 as SGDLS and CDR2 as YYNGEE. The CDR3 contains 17 residues.

The chain uses TRBV6-5 and TRBJ2-7, with 7 bases fitting TRBD2. The germline gives CDR1 MNHEY, CDR2 SVGAGI. Trimming at V came to 9 bases and at J to 5 bases, leaving 13 bases not matched to a gene. CDR3 size: 14 residues. CDR3 coding DNA: TGTGCCAGTAGAAAGGGACTATTTTCCCACGAGCAGTACTTC. It codes for CASRKGLFSHEQYF.

This clone came up a few times. This chain connects TRBV15 to TRBJ2-3; 8 nucleotides line up with TRBD2. The CDR3 has 17 residues. V dropped 5 bases and J dropped 6; count of bases not matched to a gene: 16. The germline V gene encodes CDR1 LNHNV and CDR2 YYDKDF (reference sequence). The CDR3 DNA reads as TGTGCCACCAGCCGGCTGGGGTCCCGGGGGGGCTCGGATACGCAGTATTTT. Protein sequence: CATSRLGSRGGSDTQYF.

The chain links TRBV10-3 to TRBJ2-2, with D possibly being TRBD1 (5 bases). Per germline, CDR1 ENHRY and CDR2 SYGVKD. With 6 bases removed from V and 5 bases from J, the gap between germline ends came to 16 bases. The CDR3 has 15 amino acids. The DNA for the CDR3 is TGTGCCATCAGGCGTACTGACAGAAATACCGGGGAGCTGTTTTTT. Translated: CAIRRTDRNTGELFF.

There are a few counts of this clone. The J gene is TRBJ2-7, the V gene TRBV19, with D perhaps matching TRBD2 (6 bases). This CDR3 is 14 amino acids long. V was clipped by 3 bases and J by 2 bases, with 11 bases between them. Germline V gives CDR1 LNHDA, CDR2 SQIVND (reference sequence). DNA for the CDR3: TGTGCCAGTAGTATCGGCGGGATCGCCTACGAGCAGTACTTC. This encodes CASSIGGIAYEQYF.

This chain connects TRBV5-6 to TRBJ1-3; D is undetermined. The CDR3 totals 15 residues. V was pared by 5 bases and J by 0 bases, with 12 bases between. From germline, CDR1 is SGHDT and CDR2 YYEEEE. The CDR3: CASRREGNSGNTIYF. CDR3 coding DNA: TGTGCCAGCAGGAGGGAGGGAAACTCTGGAAACACCATATATTTT.

The chain is built from TRBV7-9 and TRBJ1-1, with TRBD1 identical over 7 bases. The germline CDR1 and CDR2 sequences are SEHNR and FQNEAQ (reference sequence). The CDR3 spans 15 residues. The V segment lost 3 bases and the J segment 6 bases; nucleotides outside the gene matches: 10. The CDR3 sequence is CASSFGPEGGPEAFF. In DNA, the CDR3 is TGTGCCAGCAGCTTCGGCCCCGAAGGGGGCCCTGAAGCTTTCTTT.

The rearrangement joins TRBV7-9 to TRBJ1-6; TRBD1 matches 9 bases. Germline-derived CDR1 and CDR2 are SEHNR and FQNEAQ (reference sequence). This CDR3 has 15 residues. The trim removed 1 base at V and 10 bases at J, leaving 5 bases unmatched. CDR3 sequence: CASSLEGQGRSPLHF. CDR3 DNA: TGTGCCAGCAGCTTAGAGGGACAGGGCCGATCACCCCTCCACTTT.

The chain employs TRBV5-5 and TRBJ1-4, with a weak D call TRBD1 (6 bases). CDR3 length equals 13 residues. CDR1 SGHKS and CDR2 YYEKEE come from the germline V gene (reference sequence). V lost 4 bases and J lost 8, with 12 bases in between. CDR3 in amino acids: CASSLGTREKLFF. The CDR3 coding sequence is TGTGCCAGCAGCCTCGGGACAAGAGAAAAACTGTTTTTT.

This clone was picked up one time. The rearrangement uses TRBV6-5 and TRBJ1-1; D may be TRBD1 (5 bases). The CDR3 is 13 amino acids. Between the trimmed V and J ends, which lost 0 bases and 4 bases, there was a span of 6 bases. Germline V gene lookup returns CDR1 MNHEY and CDR2 SVGAGI. CDR3: CASSYSGGTEAFF. The CDR3 DNA reads TGTGCCAGCAGTTACTCGGGGGGCACTGAAGCTTTCTTT.

The V gene is TRBV7-8, the J gene TRBJ2-7, with TRBD1 matching over 12 bases. Germline V lookup: CDR1 SGHVS, CDR2 FQNEAQ. The CDR3 has 14 residues. Losses at the gene ends were 7 bases for V and 6 bases for J; bases not matched to a gene: 7. CDR3 coding DNA: TGTGCCAGCAACAACCGGGACAGGGGGCCCGAGCAGTACTTC. The encoded protein is CASNNRDRGPEQYF.

As DNA, the CDR3 is TGTGCCAGCCTAGACGGGGGGGTGAACACTGAAGCTTTCTTT. This codes for CASLDGGVNTEAFF. This chain joins TRBV19 and TRBJ1-1; perhaps TRBD1 as D (5 bases). CDR3 length: 14 residues. The germline gives CDR1 LNHDA, CDR2 SQIVND (reference sequence). The V end lost 9 bases, the J end lost 0 bases, and 14 bases lay between the germline ends.

V and J are TRBV27 and TRBJ1-6; D gene uncertain. Trimming stripped 7 bases from V and 7 bases from J, with 20 bases between. This CDR3 has 16 residues. The germline CDR1 and CDR2 sequences are MNHEY and SMNVEV (reference sequence). The CDR3 sequence: CASTAAAGTWNSPLHF. DNA of the CDR3: TGTGCCAGCACCGCCGCCGCGGGAACTTGGAATTCACCCCTCCACTTT.

This chain links TRBV5-1 with TRBJ2-3, with TRBD2 matching 13 bases. With V trimmed by 1 base and J by 2 bases, 7 bases remained unmatched. CDR3 length: 18 residues. Germline loops: CDR1 SGHRS, CDR2 YFSETQ. Here the CDR3 reads CASSLRPGLAGLTDTQYF. Here the CDR3 DNA reads TGCGCCAGCAGCTTGAGACCGGGACTAGCGGGGCTCACAGATACGCAGTATTTT.